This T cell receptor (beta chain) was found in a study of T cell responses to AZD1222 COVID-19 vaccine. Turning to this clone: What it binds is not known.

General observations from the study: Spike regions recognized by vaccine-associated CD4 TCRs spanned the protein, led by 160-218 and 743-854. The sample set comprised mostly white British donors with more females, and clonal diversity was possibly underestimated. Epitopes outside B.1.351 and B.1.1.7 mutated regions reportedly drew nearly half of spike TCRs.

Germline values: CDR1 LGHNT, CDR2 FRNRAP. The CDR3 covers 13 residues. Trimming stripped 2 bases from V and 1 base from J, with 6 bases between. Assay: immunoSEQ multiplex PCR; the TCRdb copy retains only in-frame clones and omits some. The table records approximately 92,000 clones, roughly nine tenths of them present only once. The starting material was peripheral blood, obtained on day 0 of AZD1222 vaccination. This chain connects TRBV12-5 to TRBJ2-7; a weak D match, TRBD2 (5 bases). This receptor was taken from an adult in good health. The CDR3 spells CASGLSGSYEQYV. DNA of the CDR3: TGTGCTAGTGGTTTGTCGGGGTCCTACGAGCAGTACGTC.